The 10 T cell receptor beta chains given below trace back to one sample, sequenced in a study of tumor and adjacent non-tumor tissue in lung cancer. Three rounds of nested PCR, following a modified ARM-PCR protocol, produced the TCRbeta library. Each CDR3 protein is one row after TCRdb ran MiXCR on the multiplex PCR reads. The sample carries fewer than 75,000 distinct CDR3 sequences, 65% to 80% recorded once. No cell sorting was done before RNA was extracted from the tissue. This non-tumor lung sample came from over 3 cm beyond the tumor edge. Sequencing input: distant non-tumor lung tissue. The origin of the receptors is a man between 60 and 75 years old with non-small cell lung cancer.

The sample holds one count of this clonotype. An end of the junction does not agree with germline; a read error may underlie this. J is TRBJ2-7 and V is TRBV29-1; D assignment may be TRBD1 or TRBD2 (5 bases each). The germline V gene encodes CDR1 SQVTM and CDR2 ANQGSEA. The CDR3 runs to 14 residues. CDR3 protein: CSVIDRDRGNEHYF. The CDR3 coding sequence is TGCAGCGTTATCGACCGGGATAGGGGCAACGAGCATTACTTC.

Concerning this clonotype: A much larger clone is a single base away; this may be a read error. V is TRBV20-1 and J is TRBJ1-5; 9 nucleotides agree with TRBD1. CDR3 length equals 15 residues. Germline V lookup: CDR1 DFQATT, CDR2 SNEGSKA (reference sequence). The V and J ends lost 8 bases and 5 bases, in that order; junction bases with no gene match: 13. The CDR3 reads CSTPRTGAEDQPQHF. Here the CDR3 DNA reads TGCAGTACTCCCAGGACAGGGGCTGAGGATCAGCCCCAGCATTTT.

V and J are TRBV4-2 and TRBJ2-1; TRBD2 matches 8 bases. V shed 7 bases and J 9 bases; nucleotides not matched to a gene: 14. The germline V gene encodes CDR1 LGHNA and CDR2 YNFKEQ. This CDR3 contains 15 residues. This CDR3 reads CASTITLGLESEQFF. Written as DNA, the CDR3 is TGTGCCAGCACCATTACCCTGGGACTAGAAAGTGAGCAGTTCTTC.

This clonotype was seen a few times. Compared with germline, one end of the junction differs, possibly owing to a read error. The rearrangement joins TRBV29-1 to TRBJ2-7; 10 positions match TRBD1. This CDR3 contains 14 residues. Germline CDR1 SQVTM, CDR2 ANQGSEA. For the CDR3, the DNA is TGTAGCGTTATCGATTGGGACAGGGGCAACGAGCAGTACTTC. Amino acids: CSVIDWDRGNEQYF.

On this clonotype itself: A junction boundary mismatches the germline segment, possibly from a read error. The chain combines TRBV7-9 with TRBJ2-7; possible D gene TRBD2, 6 bases. CDR3 length: 15 amino acids. Germline V gene data show CDR1 as SEHNR and CDR2 as FQNEAQ (reference sequence). The DNA of the CDR3 is TGTGCCAGCAGCTTACCTCGGGAACTGGACTACGAGCGGTACTTC. It codes for CASSLPRELDYERYF.

Points on this clonotype: A junction boundary mismatches the germline segment, possibly from a read error. The V and J genes are TRBV6-1 and TRBJ1-4; D is unclear. CDR1 is MNHNS, CDR2 SASEGT, per germline. The CDR3 totals 13 residues. The chain's CDR3 is CATPELEDGKPFF. CDR3 nucleotides: TGTGCCACCCCCGAACTCGAGGATGGAAAACCGTTTTTT.

As to this clonotype: Since the CDR3 does not end with the conserved phenylalanine or tryptophan, this likely comes from a read error. The DNA is omitted, as the CDR3 cannot be located on it reliably, and the CDR3 follows TCRdb's listing. CDR3 loop: CASSYTSGVGELVY. The rearrangement uses TRBV11-1 and TRBJ2-2; the listed D gene, TRBD2, was not tested against the DNA. Germline assignment: CDR1 SGHAT and CDR2 FQDESV (reference sequence). Inclusive of both ends, the CDR3 amounts to 14 amino acids.

The chain links TRBV11-2 to TRBJ1-2; D uncertain. The germline V gene encodes CDR1 SGHAT and CDR2 FQNNGV. V was clipped by 7 bases and J by 2 bases, with 11 bases between them. CDR3 size: 13 residues. The CDR3 protein is CASNLDWNYGYTF. The CDR3 nucleotides read TGTGCCAGCAACCTGGATTGGAACTATGGCTACACCTTC.

The chain couples TRBV4-2 to TRBJ1-2; D is unclear. This CDR3 contains 14 residues. CDR1 and CDR2 from the germline V gene are LGHNA and YNFKEQ. Trimming removed 3 bases at V and 9 bases at J, with 17 bases between. CDR3 amino acids: CASSHSASRDSYTF. The CDR3 DNA sequence: TGTGCCAGCAGCCATTCTGCTTCGAGGGATAGCTACACCTTC.

This clonotype was detected only a few times. Mismatch with germline at one junction end may stem from a read error. CDR3 residues: CASSHTRSSYEQYF. The CDR3 nucleotides read TGTGCCAGCAGTCACACCCGGTCCTCCTATGAGCAGTACTTC. This chain joins TRBV6-5 and TRBJ2-7; no reliable D call. The CDR3 sequence is 14 residues long. Germline V gene sequence: CDR1 MNHEY, CDR2 SVGAGI.